The 8 T cell receptor beta chains listed next were all sequenced from one sample in a study of cytomegalovirus exposure and HLA in healthy donors. The method was immunoSEQ multiplex PCR; TCRdb's version includes in-frame clones alone and lacks a portion of them. The repertoire holds about 330,000 clones, with 87% as singletons. Sequencing was carried out using PBMCs. The receptor source for this set is a woman younger than 45 in good health and CMV-seropositive.

The chain employs TRBV28 and TRBJ2-7; 10 nucleotides match TRBD1. V gave up 5 bases and J gave up 4 bases; unmatched junction bases: 8. Germline CDR1 MDHEN, CDR2 SYDVKM. The CDR3 covers 15 residues. CDR3 in amino acids: CASSPPPGQGYEQYF. The CDR3 nucleotides are TGTGCCAGCAGTCCCCCCCCGGGACAGGGGTACGAGCAGTACTTC.

The V gene is TRBV6-4, the J gene TRBJ2-7; D is perhaps TRBD1 (6 bases). Deletions cut 2 bases from V and 5 bases from J, with 16 bases between. The CDR3 length is 15 residues. Germline lookup yields CDR1 MRHNA and CDR2 SNTAGT. Written as DNA, the CDR3 is TGTGCCAGCAGTGACGGACCCATCACAGGGAACGAGCAGTACTTC. This translates into CASSDGPITGNEQYF.

This chain links TRBV5-1 with TRBJ2-1, with a possible D match to TRBD1 (6 bases). The germline V and J ends were trimmed by 1 base and 0 bases, with 17 bases remaining between them. In germline, CDR1 is SGHRS, CDR2 YFSETQ. The CDR3 has 18 residues. The CDR3, as DNA: TGCGCCAGCAGCTTGAATGGGGGCGGCGGATTCTCCTACAATGAGCAGTTCTTC. It specifies CASSLNGGGGFSYNEQFF.

The rearrangement joins TRBV27 to TRBJ2-5; tentative D call: TRBD2 (5 bases). The CDR3 has 14 residues. CDR1 and CDR2 from the germline V gene are MNHEY and SMNVEV (reference sequence). Trimming left V 4 bases short and J 0 bases short, with 9 bases between. CDR3 DNA: TGTGCCAGCAGTTCCCCCGGGAACCAAGAGACCCAGTACTTC. Protein: CASSSPGNQETQYF.

This clone was recorded once. This sequence joins TRBV20-1 and TRBJ1-3; no reliable D call. Germline assignment: CDR1 DFQATT and CDR2 SNEGSKA (reference sequence). Trimming took off 6 bases at V and 3 bases at J, with 6 bases between the two ends. The CDR3 has 11 amino acids. The CDR3 sequence: CSATDGNTIYF. The CDR3 nucleotides read TGCAGTGCCACAGATGGAAACACCATATATTTT.

The V call is TRBV7-7, the J call TRBJ2-6, with D perhaps matching TRBD1 or TRBD2 (5 bases each). Per the germline V gene, CDR1 is SSHAT and CDR2 is FNYEAQ (reference sequence). The CDR3 runs to 15 residues. Trimming cost V 1 base and J 2 bases, with 6 bases left between them. This CDR3 is CASSLGGAGANVLTF. CDR3 DNA sequence: TGTGCCAGCAGCTTAGGAGGGGCTGGGGCCAACGTCCTGACTTTC. Full variable domain (rest looked up from reference TRBV7-7 and TRBJ2-6): GAGVSQSPRYKVTKRGQDVTLRCDPISSHATLYWYQQALGQGPEFLTYFNYEAQPDKSGLPSDRFSAERPEGSISTLTIQRTEQRDSAMYRCASSLGGAGANVLTFGAGSRLTVL.

This chain uses TRBV5-1 with TRBJ1-1; TRBD1 is a possible D gene (5 bases). Trimming took off 0 bases at V and 1 base at J, with 13 bases between the two ends. CDR1 and CDR2 from the germline V gene are SGHRS and YFSETQ. CDR3 length equals 16 residues. CDR3 coding DNA: TGCGCCAGCAGCTTGGTGGTTTCTGGGGCGAACACTGAAGCTTTCTTT. It is translated as CASSLVVSGANTEAFF.

This chain connects TRBV28 to TRBJ2-1, with D perhaps assigned TRBD1 or TRBD2 (6 bases each). Trimming cost V 2 bases and J 9 bases, with 14 bases left between them. CDR1 and CDR2 (germline): MDHEN, SYDVKM. CDR3 length equals 14 residues. Here the CDR3 DNA reads TGTGCCAGCAGTTTAGTAGGGGGGTTGAGTGAGCAGTTCTTC. It yields the protein CASSLVGGLSEQFF.